The present T cell receptor beta chain was sequenced within a study of cytomegalovirus exposure and HLA in healthy donors. The CDR3 is 18 amino acids. V was shortened by 1 base and J by 4 bases, with 17 bases between the two germline ends. Germline lookup yields CDR1 MDHEN and CDR2 SYDVKM. Researchers ran the PCR with 60 Vbeta and 13 Jbeta primers. The protocol was immunoSEQ multiplex PCR, while the TCRdb copy is restricted to in-frame clones and leaves out a portion. The data hold approximately 79,000 clones, with over 70% observed a single time. The receptor's source is a male donor in good health and CMV-seropositive. Sequencing was carried out using PBMCs. The chain combines TRBV28 with TRBJ2-6; TRBD1 is a possible D gene (5 bases). The CDR3 reads CASSLFGHRSGGANVLTF. The CDR3 region has the DNA TGTGCCAGCAGTTTATTTGGACACCGCTCGGGCGGGGCCAACGTCCTGACTTTC.